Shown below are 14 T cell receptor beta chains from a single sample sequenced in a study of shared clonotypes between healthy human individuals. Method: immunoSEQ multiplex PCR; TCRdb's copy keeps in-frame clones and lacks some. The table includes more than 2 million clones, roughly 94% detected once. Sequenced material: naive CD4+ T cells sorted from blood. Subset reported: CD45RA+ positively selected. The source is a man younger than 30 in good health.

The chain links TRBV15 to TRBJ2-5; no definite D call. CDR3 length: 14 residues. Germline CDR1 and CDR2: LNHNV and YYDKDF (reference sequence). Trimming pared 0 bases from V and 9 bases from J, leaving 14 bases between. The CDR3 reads CATSREEWKWAQYF. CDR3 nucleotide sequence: TGTGCCACCAGCAGAGAGGAATGGAAGTGGGCCCAGTACTTC.

The chain's CDR3 is CALAPGLPNYNEQFF. The DNA of the CDR3 is TGCGCCTTGGCCCCCGGGCTCCCAAATTACAATGAGCAGTTCTTC. This chain links TRBV5-1 with TRBJ2-1; D not certain. V gave up 10 bases and J gave up 4 bases, with 21 bases separating them. CDR3 size: 15 residues. Germline CDR1 is SGHRS and CDR2 is YFSETQ.

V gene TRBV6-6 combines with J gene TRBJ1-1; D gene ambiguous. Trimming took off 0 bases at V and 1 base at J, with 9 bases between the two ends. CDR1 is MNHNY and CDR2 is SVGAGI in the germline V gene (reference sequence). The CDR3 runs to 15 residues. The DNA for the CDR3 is TGTGCCAGCAGTTACTCAAACAACCCGAACACTGAAGCTTTCTTT. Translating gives CASSYSNNPNTEAFF.

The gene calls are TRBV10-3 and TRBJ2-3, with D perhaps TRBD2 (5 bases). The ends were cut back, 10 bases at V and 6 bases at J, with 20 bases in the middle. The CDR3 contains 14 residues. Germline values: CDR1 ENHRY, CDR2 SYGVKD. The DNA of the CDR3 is TGTGCCACTTCTAGCCGGGAATTGTCTGATACGCAGTATTTT. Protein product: CATSSRELSDTQYF.

The chain's CDR3 is CSVHRDPHNEQFF. The DNA for the CDR3 is TGCAGCGTCCACAGGGACCCTCACAATGAGCAGTTCTTC. V is TRBV29-1 and J is TRBJ2-1; TRBD1 might be the D (6 bases). The V and J ends lost 6 bases and 5 bases respectively, with 14 bases between them. This CDR3 is built from 13 residues. Germline CDR1 SQVTM, CDR2 ANQGSEA.

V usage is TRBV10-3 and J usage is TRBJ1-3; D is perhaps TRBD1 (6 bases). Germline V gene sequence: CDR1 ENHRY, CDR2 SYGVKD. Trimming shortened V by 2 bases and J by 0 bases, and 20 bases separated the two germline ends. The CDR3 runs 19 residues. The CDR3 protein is CAISETPTDSSISGNTIYF. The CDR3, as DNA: TGTGCCATCAGTGAGACGCCAACGGACAGCTCGATCTCTGGAAACACCATATATTTT.

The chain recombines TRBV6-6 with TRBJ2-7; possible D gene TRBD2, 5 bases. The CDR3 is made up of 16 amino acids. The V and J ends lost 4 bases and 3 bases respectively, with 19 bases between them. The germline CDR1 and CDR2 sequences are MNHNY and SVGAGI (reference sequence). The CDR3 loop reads CASSLLDFGGYYEQYF. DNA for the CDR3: TGTGCCAGCAGTTTACTTGACTTTGGAGGCTACTACGAGCAGTACTTC.

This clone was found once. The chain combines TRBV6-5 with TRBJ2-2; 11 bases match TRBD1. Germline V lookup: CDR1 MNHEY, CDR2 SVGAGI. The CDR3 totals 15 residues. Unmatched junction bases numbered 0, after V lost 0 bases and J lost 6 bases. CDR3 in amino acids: CASSYSGQGAGELFF. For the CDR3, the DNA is TGTGCCAGCAGTTACTCGGGACAGGGGGCCGGGGAGCTGTTTTTT.

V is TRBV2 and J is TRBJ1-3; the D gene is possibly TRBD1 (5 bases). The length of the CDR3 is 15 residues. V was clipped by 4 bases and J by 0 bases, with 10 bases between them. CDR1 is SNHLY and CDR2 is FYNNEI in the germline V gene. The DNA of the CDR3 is TGTGCCAGCAGTGGGGGCGTAGGCTCTGGAAACACCATATATTTT. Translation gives CASSGGVGSGNTIYF.

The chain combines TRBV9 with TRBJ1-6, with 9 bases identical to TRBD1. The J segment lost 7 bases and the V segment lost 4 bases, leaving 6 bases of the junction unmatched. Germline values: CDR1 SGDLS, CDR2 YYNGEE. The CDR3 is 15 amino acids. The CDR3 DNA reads TGTGCCAGCAGCACCCGCGGGACAGGGAATTCACCCCTCCACTTT. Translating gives CASSTRGTGNSPLHF. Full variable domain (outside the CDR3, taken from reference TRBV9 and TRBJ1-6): DSGVTQTPKHLITATGQRVTLRCSPRSGDLSVYWYQQSLDQGLQFLIQYYNGEERAKGNILERFSAQQFPDLHSELNLSSLELGDSALYFCASSTRGTGNSPLHFGNGTRLTVT.

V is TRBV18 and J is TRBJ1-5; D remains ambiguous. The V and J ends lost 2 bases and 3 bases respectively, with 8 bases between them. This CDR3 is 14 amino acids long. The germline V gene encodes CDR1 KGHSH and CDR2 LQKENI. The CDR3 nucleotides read TGTGCCAGCTCACCATCGTCAGCCAATCAGCCCCAGCATTTT. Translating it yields CASSPSSANQPQHF.

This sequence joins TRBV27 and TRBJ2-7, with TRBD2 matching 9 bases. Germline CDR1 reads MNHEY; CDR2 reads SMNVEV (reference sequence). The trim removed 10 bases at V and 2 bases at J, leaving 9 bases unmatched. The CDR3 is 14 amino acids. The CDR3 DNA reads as TGTGCCACGAGTCCGGCTAGCGGGACCTACGAGCAGTACTTC. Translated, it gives CATSPASGTYEQYF.

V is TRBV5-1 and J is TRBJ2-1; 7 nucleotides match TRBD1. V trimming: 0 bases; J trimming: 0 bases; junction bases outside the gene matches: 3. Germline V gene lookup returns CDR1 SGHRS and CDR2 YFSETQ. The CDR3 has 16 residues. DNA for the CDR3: TGCGCCAGCAGCTTGGGTTCAGGGGGCTCCTACAATGAGCAGTTCTTC. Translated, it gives CASSLGSGGSYNEQFF.

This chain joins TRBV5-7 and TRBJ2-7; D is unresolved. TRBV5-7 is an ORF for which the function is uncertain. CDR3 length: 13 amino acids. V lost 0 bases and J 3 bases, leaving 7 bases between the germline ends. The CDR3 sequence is CASSLDKIYEQYF. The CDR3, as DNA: TGTGCCAGCAGCTTGGACAAAATCTACGAGCAGTACTTC.